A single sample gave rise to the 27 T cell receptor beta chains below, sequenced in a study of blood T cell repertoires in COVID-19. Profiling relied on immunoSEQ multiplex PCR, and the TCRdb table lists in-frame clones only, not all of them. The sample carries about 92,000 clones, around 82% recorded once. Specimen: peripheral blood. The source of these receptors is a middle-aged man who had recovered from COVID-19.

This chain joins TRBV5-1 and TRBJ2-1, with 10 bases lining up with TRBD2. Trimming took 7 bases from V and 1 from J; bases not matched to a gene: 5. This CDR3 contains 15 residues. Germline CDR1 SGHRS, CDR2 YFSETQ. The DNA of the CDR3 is TGCGCCAGCTCGGGAGCGGGGGGGTCCTACAATGAGCAGTTCTTC. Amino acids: CASSGAGGSYNEQFF.

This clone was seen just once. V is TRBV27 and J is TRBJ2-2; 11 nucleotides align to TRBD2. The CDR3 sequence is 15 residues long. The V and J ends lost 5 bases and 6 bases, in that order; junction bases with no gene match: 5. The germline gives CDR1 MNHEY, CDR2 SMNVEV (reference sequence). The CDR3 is CASSNSGRDAGELFF. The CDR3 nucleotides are TGTGCCAGCAGTAATAGCGGGAGGGACGCCGGGGAGCTGTTTTTT.

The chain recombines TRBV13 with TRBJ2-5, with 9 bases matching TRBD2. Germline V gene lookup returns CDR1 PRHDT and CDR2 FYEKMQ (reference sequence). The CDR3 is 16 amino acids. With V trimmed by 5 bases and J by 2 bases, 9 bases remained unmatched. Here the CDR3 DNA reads TGTGCCAGCAGCGCAATAGCGGGAGTGTCTCAAGAGACCCAGTACTTC. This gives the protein CASSAIAGVSQETQYF.

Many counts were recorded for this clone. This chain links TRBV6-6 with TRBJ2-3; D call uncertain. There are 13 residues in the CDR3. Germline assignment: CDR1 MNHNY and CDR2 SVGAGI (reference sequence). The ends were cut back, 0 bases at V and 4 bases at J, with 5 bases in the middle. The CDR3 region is CASSYSSADTQYF. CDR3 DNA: TGTGCCAGCAGTTACTCGAGCGCAGATACGCAGTATTTT.

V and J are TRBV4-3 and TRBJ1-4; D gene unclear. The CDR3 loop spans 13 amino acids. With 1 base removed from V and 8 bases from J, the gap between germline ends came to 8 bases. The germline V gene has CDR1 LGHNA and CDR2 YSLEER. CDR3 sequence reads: CASSQATEEKLFF. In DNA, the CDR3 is TGCGCCAGCAGCCAAGCCACAGAGGAAAAACTGTTTTTT.

DNA of the CDR3: TGTGCCTGGAGTGTAGGGGTCGGGGGGGGCCAAGAGACCCAGTACTTC. This translates into CAWSVGVGGGQETQYF. The V gene is TRBV30, the J gene TRBJ2-5; TRBD2 aligns across 8 bases. The J segment lost 1 base and the V segment lost 0 bases, leaving 7 bases of the junction unmatched. Germline assignment: CDR1 GTSNPN and CDR2 SVGIG (reference sequence). This CDR3 contains 16 residues.

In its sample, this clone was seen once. The CDR3 DNA reads as TGCGCCAGCAGCCCCAGACAGGGGGCAGTCTATGGCTACACCTTC. Translating it yields CASSPRQGAVYGYTF. The V gene is TRBV5-1, the J gene TRBJ1-2; the match to TRBD1 covers 10 bases. Trimming took 4 bases from V and 4 from J; bases not matched to a gene: 7. Per the germline V gene, CDR1 is SGHRS and CDR2 is YFSETQ. This CDR3 comprises 15 residues.

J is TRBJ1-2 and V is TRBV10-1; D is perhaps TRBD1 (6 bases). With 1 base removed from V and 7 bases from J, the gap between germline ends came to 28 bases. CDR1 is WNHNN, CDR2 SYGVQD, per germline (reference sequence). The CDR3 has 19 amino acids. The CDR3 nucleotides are TGCGCCAGCAGTGAGTGGTCGAGGGCGACAGGAGGAAGGGCAGGTGGCTACACCTTC. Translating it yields CASSEWSRATGGRAGGYTF.

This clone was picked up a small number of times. The CDR3 reads CASSVSGTKETQYF. The DNA of the CDR3 is TGTGCCAGCAGCGTCTCCGGGACAAAAGAGACCCAGTACTTC. The chain carries TRBV9 and TRBJ2-5; D may be TRBD1 (6 bases). Germline lookup yields CDR1 SGDLS and CDR2 YYNGEE. The CDR3 runs 14 residues. V dropped 2 bases and J dropped 3 bases, with 11 bases sitting between them. Drawing the rest from reference TRBV9 and TRBJ2-5, the complete variable domain is DSGVTQTPKHLITATGQRVTLRCSPRSGDLSVYWYQQSLDQGLQFLIQYYNGEERAKGNILERFSAQQFPDLHSELNLSSLELGDSALYFCASSVSGTKETQYFGPGTRLLVL.

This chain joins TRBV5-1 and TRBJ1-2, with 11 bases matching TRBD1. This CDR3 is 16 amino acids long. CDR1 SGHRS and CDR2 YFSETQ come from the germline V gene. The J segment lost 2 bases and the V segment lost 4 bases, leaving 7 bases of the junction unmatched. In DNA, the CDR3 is TGCGCCAGCAGCCCCGGGACAGGGGGGCCCAACTATGGCTACACCTTC. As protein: CASSPGTGGPNYGYTF. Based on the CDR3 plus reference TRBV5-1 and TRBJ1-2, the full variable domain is KAGVTQTPRYLIKTRGQQVTLSCSPISGHRSVSWYQQTPGQGLQFLFEYFSETQRNKGNFPGRFSGRQFSNSRSEMNVSTLELGDSALYLCASSPGTGGPNYGYTFGSGTRLTVV.

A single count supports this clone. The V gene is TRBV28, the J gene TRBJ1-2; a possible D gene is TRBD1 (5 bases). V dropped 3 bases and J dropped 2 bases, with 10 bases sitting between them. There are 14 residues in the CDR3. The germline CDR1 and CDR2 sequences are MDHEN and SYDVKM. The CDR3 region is CASSFLTENYGYTF. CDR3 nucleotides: TGTGCCAGCAGTTTCTTGACAGAGAACTATGGCTACACCTTC.

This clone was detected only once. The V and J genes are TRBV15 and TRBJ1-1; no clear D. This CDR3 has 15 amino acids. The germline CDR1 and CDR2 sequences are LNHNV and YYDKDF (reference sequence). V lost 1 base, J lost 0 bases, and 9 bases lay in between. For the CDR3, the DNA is TGTGCCACCAGCAGAGGCGCGTTGGTGAACACTGAAGCTTTCTTT. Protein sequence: CATSRGALVNTEAFF.

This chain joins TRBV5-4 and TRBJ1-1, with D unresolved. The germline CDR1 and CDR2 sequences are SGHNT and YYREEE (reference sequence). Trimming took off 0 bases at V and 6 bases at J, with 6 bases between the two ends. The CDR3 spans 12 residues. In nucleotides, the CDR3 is TGTGCCAGCAGCTTGGGAGGGCCTGAAGCTTTCTTT. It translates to CASSLGGPEAFF.

In nucleotides, the CDR3 is TGTGCCAGCAGCGCCCCGGGACAGCTTTCTTATAATTCACCCCTCCACTTT. Amino acid sequence: CASSAPGQLSYNSPLHF. The chain is built from TRBV9 and TRBJ1-6; 7 nucleotides agree with TRBD1. From germline, CDR1 is SGDLS and CDR2 YYNGEE. After removal of 3 bases from V and 4 bases from J, the junction contained 10 bases not matched to a gene. The CDR3 is 17 residues long.

The CDR3: CASSAAGTRSTQFF. The CDR3 DNA sequence: TGTGCCAGCAGCGCCGCCGGGACTAGAAGTACCCAGTTCTTC. This sequence joins TRBV7-3 and TRBJ2-1; 8 bases are shared with TRBD2. There are 14 residues in the CDR3. V lost 5 bases, J lost 13 bases, and 13 bases stayed unmatched. Germline V gene data show CDR1 as SGHTA and CDR2 as FQGTGA.

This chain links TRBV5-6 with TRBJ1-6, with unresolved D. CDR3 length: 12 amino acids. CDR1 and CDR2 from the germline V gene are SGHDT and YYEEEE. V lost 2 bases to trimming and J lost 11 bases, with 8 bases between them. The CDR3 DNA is TGTGCCAGCAGCTTTGGTGGGCCACCCCTCCACTTT. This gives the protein CASSFGGPPLHF. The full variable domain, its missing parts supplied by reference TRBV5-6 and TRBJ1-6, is DAGVTQSPTHLIKTRGQQVTLRCSPKSGHDTVSWYQQALGQGPQFIFQYYEEEERQRGNFPDRFSGHQFPNYSSELNVNALLLGDSALYLCASSFGGPPLHFGNGTRLTVT.

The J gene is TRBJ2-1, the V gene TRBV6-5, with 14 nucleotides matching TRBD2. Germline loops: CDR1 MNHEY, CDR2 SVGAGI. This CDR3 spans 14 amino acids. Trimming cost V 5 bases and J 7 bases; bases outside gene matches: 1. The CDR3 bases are TGTGCCAGCAGTCGGACTAGCGGGAGGAATGAGCAGTTCTTC. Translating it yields CASSRTSGRNEQFF.

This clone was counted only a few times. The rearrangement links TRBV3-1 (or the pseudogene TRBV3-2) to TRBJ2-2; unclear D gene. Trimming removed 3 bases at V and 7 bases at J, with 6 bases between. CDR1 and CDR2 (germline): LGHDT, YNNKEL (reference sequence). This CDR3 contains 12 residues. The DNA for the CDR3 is TGTGCCAGCAGCCACCGGTTCGGGGAGCTGTTTTTT. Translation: CASSHRFGELFF.

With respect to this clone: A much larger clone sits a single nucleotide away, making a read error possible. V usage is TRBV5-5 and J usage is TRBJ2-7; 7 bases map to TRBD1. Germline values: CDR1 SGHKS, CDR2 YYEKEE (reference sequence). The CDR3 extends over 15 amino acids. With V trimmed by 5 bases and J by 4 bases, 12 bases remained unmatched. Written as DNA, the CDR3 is TGTGCCAGCAGGCCGGGACAGACAACACAGTACGAGCAGTACTTC. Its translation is CASRPGQTTQYEQYF.

The CDR3 nucleotides read TGCGCCAGCAGCTCGGGTTCGAGGGTTGGAGCTGAAGCTTTCTTT. Translating it yields CASSSGSRVGAEAFF. The chain is built from TRBV5-1 and TRBJ1-1; D unresolved. The CDR3 is 15 residues long. Trimming cost V 3 bases and J 6 bases, with 18 bases left between them. Germline V gene lookup returns CDR1 SGHRS and CDR2 YFSETQ. Supplemented by reference TRBV5-1 and TRBJ1-1, the full variable domain reads KAGVTQTPRYLIKTRGQQVTLSCSPISGHRSVSWYQQTPGQGLQFLFEYFSETQRNKGNFPGRFSGRQFSNSRSEMNVSTLELGDSALYLCASSSGSRVGAEAFFGQGTRLTVV.

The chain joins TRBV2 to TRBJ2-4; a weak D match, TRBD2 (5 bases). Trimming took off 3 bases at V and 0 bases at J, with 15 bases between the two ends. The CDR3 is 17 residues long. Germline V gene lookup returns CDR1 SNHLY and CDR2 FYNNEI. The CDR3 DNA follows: TGTGCCAGCAGTGATGAATGGGGAGTTTTAGCCAAAAACATTCAGTACTTC. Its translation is CASSDEWGVLAKNIQYF.

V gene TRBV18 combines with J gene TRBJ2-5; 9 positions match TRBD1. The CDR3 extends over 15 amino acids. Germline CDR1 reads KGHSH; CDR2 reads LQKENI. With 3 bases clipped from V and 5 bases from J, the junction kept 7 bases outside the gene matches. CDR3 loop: CASSPGTGRSETQYF. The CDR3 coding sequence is TGTGCCAGCTCACCCGGGACAGGGAGATCGGAGACCCAGTACTTC.

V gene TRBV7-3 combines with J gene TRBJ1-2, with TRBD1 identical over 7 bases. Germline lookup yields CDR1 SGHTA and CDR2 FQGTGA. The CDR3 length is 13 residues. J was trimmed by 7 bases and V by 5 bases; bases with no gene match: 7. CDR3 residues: CASSLQGGSGYTF. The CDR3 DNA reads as TGTGCCAGCAGCCTCCAGGGGGGCTCTGGCTACACCTTC.

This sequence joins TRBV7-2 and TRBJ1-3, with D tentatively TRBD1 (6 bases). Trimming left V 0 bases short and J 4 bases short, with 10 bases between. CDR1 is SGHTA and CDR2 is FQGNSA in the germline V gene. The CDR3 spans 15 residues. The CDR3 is CASSLASGAGNTIYF. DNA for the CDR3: TGTGCCAGCAGCTTAGCATCAGGGGCAGGAAACACCATATATTTT.

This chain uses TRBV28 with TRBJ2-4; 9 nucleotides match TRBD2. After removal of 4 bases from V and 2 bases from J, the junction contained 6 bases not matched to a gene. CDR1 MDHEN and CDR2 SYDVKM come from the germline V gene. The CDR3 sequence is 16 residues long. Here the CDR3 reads CASSSPAGGSKNIQYF. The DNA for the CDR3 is TGTGCCAGCAGTTCTCCCGCGGGAGGGTCCAAAAACATTCAGTACTTC.

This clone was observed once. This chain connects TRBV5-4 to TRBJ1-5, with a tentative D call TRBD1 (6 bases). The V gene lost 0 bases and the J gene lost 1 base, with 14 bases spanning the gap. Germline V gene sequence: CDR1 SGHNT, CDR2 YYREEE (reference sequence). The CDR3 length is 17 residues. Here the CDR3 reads CASSLGPIGQSNQPQHF. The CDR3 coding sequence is TGTGCCAGCAGCTTGGGGCCAATAGGACAGAGCAATCAGCCCCAGCATTTT. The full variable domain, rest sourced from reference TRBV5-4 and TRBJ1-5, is ETGVTQSPTHLIKTRGQQVTLRCSSQSGHNTVSWYQQALGQGPQFIFQYYREEENGRGNFPPRFSGLQFPNYSSELNVNALELDDSALYLCASSLGPIGQSNQPQHFGDGTRLSIL.

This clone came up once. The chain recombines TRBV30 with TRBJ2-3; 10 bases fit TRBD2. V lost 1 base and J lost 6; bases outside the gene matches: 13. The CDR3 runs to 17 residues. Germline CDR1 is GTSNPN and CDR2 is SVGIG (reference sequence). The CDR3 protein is CAWSAFRSGGAGDTQYF. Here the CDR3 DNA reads TGTGCCTGGAGTGCTTTCCGGAGCGGGGGGGCAGGGGATACGCAGTATTTT. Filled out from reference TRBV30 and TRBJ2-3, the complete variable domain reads SQTIHQWPATLVQPVGSPLSLECTVEGTSNPNLYWYRQAAGRGLQLLFYSVGIGQISSEVPQNLSASRPQDRQFILSSKKLLLSDSGFYLCAWSAFRSGGAGDTQYFGPGTRLTVL.